This T cell receptor (beta chain) was profiled in a study of cytomegalovirus exposure and HLA in healthy donors. Study-wide context: In a later analysis, the 110 or so validation repertoires were reported to have used the same platform as the approximately 670 first-cohort repertoires. Study results and caveats: Reported performance of the classifier showed diagnosis of cytomegalovirus status with high specificity and sensitivity.

Germline V CDR1 and CDR2: SGDLS, YYNGEE. The CDR3 has 12 residues. V dropped 3 bases and J dropped 6 bases, with 10 bases sitting between them. TCRdb keeps only in-frame clones here, not all; method: immunoSEQ multiplex PCR. The sample lists 75,000 to 90,000 clones; 90% to 95% were seen once. Concerning this clone: The antigen remains undetermined.

This chain links TRBV9 with TRBJ2-7; D not resolved. The source material was PBMCs. The receptor comes from a young woman in good health and CMV-seronegative. Here the CDR3 reads CASSAGLTEQYF. The CDR3, as DNA: TGTGCCAGCAGCGCCGGGTTGACCGAGCAGTACTTC.